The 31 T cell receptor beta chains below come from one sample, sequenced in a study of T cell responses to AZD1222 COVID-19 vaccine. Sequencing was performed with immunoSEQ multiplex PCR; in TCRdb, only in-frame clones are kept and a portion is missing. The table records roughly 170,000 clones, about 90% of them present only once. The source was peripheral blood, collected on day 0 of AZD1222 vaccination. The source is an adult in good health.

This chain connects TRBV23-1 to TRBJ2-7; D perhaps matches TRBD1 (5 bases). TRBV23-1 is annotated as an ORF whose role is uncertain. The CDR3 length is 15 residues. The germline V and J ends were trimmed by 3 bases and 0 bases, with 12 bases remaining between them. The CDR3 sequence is CASSHPTVFSYEQYF. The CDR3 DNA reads TGCGCCAGCAGTCACCCGACAGTCTTCTCCTACGAGCAGTACTTC.

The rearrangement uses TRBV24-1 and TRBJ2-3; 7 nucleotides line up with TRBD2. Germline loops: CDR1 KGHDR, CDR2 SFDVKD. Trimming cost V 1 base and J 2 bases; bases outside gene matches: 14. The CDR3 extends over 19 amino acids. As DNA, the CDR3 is TGTGCCACCAGTGATTTCCTTGGAGGGGCGGGAGTCGACACAGATACGCAGTATTTT. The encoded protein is CATSDFLGGAGVDTDTQYF.

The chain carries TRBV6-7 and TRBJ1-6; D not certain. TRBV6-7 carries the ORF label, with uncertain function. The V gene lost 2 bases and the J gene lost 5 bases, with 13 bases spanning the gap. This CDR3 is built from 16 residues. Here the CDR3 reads CASSYDTRVNNSPLHF. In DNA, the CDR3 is TGTGCCAGCAGTTACGACACCCGAGTTAATAATTCACCCCTCCACTTT.

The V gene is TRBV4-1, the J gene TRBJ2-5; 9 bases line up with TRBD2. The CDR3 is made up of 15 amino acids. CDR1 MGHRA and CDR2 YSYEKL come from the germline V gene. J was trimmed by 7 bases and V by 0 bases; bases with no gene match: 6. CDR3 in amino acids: CASSQDPRAGGTQYF. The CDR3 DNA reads TGCGCCAGCAGCCAAGATCCCCGAGCGGGAGGGACCCAGTACTTC.

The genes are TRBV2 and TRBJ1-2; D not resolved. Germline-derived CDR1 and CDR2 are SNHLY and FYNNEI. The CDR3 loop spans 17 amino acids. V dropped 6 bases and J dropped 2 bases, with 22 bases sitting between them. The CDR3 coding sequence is TGTGCCAGCAGCGCTACCCTCGTCCTCTCTCCAAACTATGGCTACACCTTC. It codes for CASSATLVLSPNYGYTF.

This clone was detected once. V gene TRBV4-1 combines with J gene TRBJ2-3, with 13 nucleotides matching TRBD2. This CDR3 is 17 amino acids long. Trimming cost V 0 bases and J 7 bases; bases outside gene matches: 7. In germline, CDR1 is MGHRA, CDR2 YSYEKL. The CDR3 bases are TGCGCCAGCAGCCAAGATGTAAAGACTAGCGGGAGGTATACGCAGTATTTT. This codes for CASSQDVKTSGRYTQYF.

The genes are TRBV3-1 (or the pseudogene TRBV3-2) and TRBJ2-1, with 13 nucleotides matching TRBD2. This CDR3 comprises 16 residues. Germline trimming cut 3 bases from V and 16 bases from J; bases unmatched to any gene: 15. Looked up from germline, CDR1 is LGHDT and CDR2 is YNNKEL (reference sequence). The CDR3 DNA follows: TGTGCCAGCAGCCAGATAAGGACTAGCGGGAGCGTGTGGGTATTCTTC. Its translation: CASSQIRTSGSVWVFF.

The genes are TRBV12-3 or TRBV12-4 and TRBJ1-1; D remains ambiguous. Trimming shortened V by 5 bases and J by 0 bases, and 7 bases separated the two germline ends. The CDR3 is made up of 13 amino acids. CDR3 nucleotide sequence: TGTGCCAGCAGTACACAATTGAACACTGAAGCTTTCTTT. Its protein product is CASSTQLNTEAFF.

CDR3 region: CASSSGGKLETEAFF. CDR3 sequence (DNA): TGTGCCAGCAGTTCAGGGGGAAAACTAGAAACTGAAGCTTTCTTT. The chain couples TRBV28 to TRBJ1-1, with 7 positions matching TRBD1. This CDR3 has 15 amino acids. CDR1 and CDR2 (germline): MDHEN, SYDVKM. V shed 4 bases and J 5 bases; nucleotides not matched to a gene: 10.

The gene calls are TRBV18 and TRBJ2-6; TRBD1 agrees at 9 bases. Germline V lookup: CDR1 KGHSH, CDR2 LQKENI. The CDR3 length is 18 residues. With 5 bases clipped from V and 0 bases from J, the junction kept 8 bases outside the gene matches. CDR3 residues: CASSGAGTGISGANVLTF. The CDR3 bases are TGTGCCAGCTCAGGGGCCGGGACAGGGATCTCTGGGGCCAACGTCCTGACTTTC.

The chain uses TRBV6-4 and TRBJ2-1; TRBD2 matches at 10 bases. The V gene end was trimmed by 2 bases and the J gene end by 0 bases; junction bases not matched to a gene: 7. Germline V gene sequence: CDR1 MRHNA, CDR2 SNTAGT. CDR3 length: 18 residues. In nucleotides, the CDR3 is TGTGCCAGCAGTGACGGCACTAGCGGGACGTTCTCCTACAATGAGCAGTTCTTC. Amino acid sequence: CASSDGTSGTFSYNEQFF.

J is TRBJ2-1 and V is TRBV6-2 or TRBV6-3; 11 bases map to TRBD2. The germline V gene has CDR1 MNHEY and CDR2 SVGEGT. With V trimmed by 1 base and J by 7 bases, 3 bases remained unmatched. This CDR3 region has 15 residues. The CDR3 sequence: CASSYLAGGLNEQFF. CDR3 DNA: TGTGCCAGCAGTTACTTAGCGGGAGGGTTAAATGAGCAGTTCTTC.

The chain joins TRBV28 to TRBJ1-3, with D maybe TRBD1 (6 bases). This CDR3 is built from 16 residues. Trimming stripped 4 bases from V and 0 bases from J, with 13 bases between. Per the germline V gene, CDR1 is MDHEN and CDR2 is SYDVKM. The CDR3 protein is CASSSGTIRSGNTIYF. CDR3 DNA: TGTGCCAGCAGTTCTGGGACAATCCGCTCTGGAAACACCATATATTTT.

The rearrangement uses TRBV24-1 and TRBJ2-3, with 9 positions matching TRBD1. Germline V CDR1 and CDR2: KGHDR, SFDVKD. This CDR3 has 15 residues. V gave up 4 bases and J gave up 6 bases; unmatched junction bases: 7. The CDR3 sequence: CATSDPGTGTDTQYF. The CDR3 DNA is TGTGCCACCAGTGACCCGGGGACAGGGACCGATACGCAGTATTTT.

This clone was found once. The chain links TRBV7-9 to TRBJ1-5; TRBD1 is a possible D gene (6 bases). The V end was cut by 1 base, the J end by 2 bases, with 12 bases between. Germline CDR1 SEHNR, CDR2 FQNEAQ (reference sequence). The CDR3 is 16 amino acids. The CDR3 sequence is CASSLGGGRGNQPQHF. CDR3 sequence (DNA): TGTGCCAGCAGCTTAGGGGGGGGCAGAGGCAATCAGCCCCAGCATTTT.

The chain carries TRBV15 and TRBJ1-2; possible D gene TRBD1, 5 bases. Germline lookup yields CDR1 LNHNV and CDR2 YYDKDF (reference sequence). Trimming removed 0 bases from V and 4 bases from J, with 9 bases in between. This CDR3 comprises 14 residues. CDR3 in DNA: TGTGCCACCAGCAGAGAGGGGCATAGCTATGGCTACACCTTC. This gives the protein CATSREGHSYGYTF.

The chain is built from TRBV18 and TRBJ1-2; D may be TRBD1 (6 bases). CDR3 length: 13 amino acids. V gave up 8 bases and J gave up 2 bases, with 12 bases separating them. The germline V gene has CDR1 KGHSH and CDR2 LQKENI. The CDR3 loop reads CASTGGGNYGYTF. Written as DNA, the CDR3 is TGTGCCAGCACGGGAGGGGGAAACTATGGCTACACCTTC.

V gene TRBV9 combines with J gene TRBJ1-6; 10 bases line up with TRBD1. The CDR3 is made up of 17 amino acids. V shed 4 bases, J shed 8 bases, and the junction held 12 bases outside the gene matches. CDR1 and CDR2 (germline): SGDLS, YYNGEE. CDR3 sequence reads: CASSSQRVGTGDSPLHF. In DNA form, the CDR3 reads TGTGCCAGCAGCTCCCAACGAGTCGGGACAGGGGATTCACCCCTCCACTTT.

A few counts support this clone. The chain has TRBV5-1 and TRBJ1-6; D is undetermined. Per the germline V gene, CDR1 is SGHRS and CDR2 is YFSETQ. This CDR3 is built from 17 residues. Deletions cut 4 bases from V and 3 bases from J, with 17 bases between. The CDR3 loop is CASSPDTEWYYNSPLHF. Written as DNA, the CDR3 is TGCGCCAGCAGCCCAGACACTGAATGGTACTATAATTCACCCCTCCACTTT.

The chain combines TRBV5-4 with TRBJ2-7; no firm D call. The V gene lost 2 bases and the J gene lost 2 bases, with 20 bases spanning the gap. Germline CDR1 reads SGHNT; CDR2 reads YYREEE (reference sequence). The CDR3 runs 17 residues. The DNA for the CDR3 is TGTGCCAGCAGCTTTCTTCAAGTGGCAGGTATGACCTACGAGCAGTACTTC. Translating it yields CASSFLQVAGMTYEQYF. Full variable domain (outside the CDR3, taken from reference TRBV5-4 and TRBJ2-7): ETGVTQSPTHLIKTRGQQVTLRCSSQSGHNTVSWYQQALGQGPQFIFQYYREEENGRGNFPPRFSGLQFPNYSSELNVNALELDDSALYLCASSFLQVAGMTYEQYFGPGTRLTVT.

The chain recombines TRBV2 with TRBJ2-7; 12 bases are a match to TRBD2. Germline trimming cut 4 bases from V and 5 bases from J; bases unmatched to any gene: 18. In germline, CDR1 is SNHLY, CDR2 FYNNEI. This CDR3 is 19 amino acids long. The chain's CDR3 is CASSGVIGLAGGLSDEQYF. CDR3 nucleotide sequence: TGTGCCAGCAGTGGGGTCATAGGGCTAGCGGGAGGGCTTTCGGACGAGCAGTACTTC.

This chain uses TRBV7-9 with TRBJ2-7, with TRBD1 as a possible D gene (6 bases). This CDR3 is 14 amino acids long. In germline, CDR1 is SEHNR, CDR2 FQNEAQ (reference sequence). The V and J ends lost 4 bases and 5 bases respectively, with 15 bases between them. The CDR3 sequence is CASSYSGTLDEQYF. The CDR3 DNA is TGTGCCAGCAGCTATTCCGGGACATTGGACGAGCAGTACTTC.

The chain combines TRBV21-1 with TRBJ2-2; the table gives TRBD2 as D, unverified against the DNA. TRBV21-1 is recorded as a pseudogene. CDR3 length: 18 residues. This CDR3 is CASSKVVLAGPNTGELFF. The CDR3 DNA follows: TGTGCCAGCAGCAAAGTAGTCCTAGCGGGTCCGAACACCGGGGAGCTGTTTTTT.

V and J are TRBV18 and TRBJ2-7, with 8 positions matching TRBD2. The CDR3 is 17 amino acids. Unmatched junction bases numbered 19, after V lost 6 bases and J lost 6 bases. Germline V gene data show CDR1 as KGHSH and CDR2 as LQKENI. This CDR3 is CASSPQSSGMFGLEQYF. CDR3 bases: TGTGCCAGCTCCCCCCAGAGTAGCGGGATGTTTGGTCTCGAGCAGTACTTC.

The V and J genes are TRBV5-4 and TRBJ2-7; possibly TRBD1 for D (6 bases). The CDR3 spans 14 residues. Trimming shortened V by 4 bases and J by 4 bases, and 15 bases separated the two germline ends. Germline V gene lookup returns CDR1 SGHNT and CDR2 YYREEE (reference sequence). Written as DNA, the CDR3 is TGTGCCAGCAGCGGGGGCCTAGCTGCATACGAGCAGTACTTC. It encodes CASSGGLAAYEQYF.

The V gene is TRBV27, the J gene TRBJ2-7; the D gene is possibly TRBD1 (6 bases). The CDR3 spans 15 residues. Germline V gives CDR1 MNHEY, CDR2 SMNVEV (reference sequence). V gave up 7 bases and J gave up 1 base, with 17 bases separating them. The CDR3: CASTTDSSGSYEQYF. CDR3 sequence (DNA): TGTGCCAGCACCACGGACAGTTCGGGATCCTACGAGCAGTACTTC.

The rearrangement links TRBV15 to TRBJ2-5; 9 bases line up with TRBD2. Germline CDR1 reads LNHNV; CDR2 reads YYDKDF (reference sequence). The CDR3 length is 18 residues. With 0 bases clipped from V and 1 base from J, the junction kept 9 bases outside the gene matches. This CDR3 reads CATSREAGGPRSQETQYF. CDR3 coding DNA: TGTGCCACCAGCAGAGAGGCGGGAGGGCCAAGATCCCAAGAGACCCAGTACTTC.

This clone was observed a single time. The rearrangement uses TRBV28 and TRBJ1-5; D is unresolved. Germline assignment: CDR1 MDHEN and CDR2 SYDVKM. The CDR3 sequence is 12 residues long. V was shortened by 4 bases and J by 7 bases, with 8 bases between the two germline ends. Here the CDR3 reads CASSYRIQPQHF. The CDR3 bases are TGTGCCAGCAGTTATCGAATCCAGCCCCAGCATTTT.

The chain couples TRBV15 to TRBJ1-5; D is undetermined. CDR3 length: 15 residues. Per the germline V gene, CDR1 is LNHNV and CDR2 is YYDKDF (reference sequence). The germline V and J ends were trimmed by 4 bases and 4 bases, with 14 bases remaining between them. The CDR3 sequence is CATSKTAGVNQPQHF. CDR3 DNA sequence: TGTGCCACCAGCAAAACCGCCGGGGTAAATCAGCCCCAGCATTTT.

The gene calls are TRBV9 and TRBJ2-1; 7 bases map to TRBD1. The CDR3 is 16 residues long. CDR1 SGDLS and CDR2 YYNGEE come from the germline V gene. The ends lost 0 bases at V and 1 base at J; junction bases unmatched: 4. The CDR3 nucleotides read TGTGCCAGCAGCGTAGCTCACAGGGGATCCTACAATGAGCAGTTCTTC. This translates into CASSVAHRGSYNEQFF.

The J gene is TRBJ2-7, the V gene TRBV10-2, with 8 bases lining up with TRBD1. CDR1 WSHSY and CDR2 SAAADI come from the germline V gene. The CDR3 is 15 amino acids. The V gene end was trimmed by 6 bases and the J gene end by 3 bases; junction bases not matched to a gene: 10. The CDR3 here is CASSEGQGAFYEQYF. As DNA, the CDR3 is TGCGCCAGCAGCGAAGGACAGGGTGCCTTCTACGAGCAGTACTTC.